Given below is one T cell receptor beta chain in context. Its target is not known. The data were obtained in a study of radiation and T cells in renal cell carcinoma. Overall study findings and caveats: From baseline, blood top tumor clonotypes peaked at 2 weeks post-radiation.

Time point given: baseline pretreatment blood. Treatment in this sample: 15 Gy SBRT to primary tumor, nephrectomy 4 weeks later. Blood was sampled at baseline, 2 weeks and 4 weeks after SBRT. This renal cell carcinoma was of the clear cell type. Assay used: immunoSEQ multiplex PCR; TCRdb lists only in-frame clones, some missing. The sample has 150,000 or so clones; about nine tenths are singletons. Germline V gene data show CDR1 as GTSNPN and CDR2 as SVGIG (reference sequence). The CDR3 loop spans 16 amino acids. V shed 3 bases, J shed 2 bases, and the junction held 6 bases outside the gene matches. The TCR originated in a woman aged 70-85 years with renal cell carcinoma. The input for sequencing was blood, taken from a patient whose treatment included radiotherapy and nephrectomy. The chain joins TRBV30 to TRBJ2-5; 13 positions match TRBD2. The CDR3 loop reads CAWSPGLAGIQETQYF. CDR3 sequence (DNA): TGTGCCTGGAGCCCGGGACTAGCGGGGATTCAAGAGACCCAGTACTTC.